The T cell receptor beta chain under discussion was sequenced for a study of T cell responses to AZD1222 COVID-19 vaccine. General study points: With two AZD1222 doses given, Spike-specific TCR breadth and depth both rose. Among the donors, most were white British and more were female, and clonal diversity was possibly underestimated. Targets within unmutated variant regions were reportedly found for nearly half of spike-specific TCRs. Only a handful of people who got AZD1222 tested seropositive at baseline.

V was clipped by 8 bases and J by 7 bases, with 8 bases between them. This CDR3 has 11 residues. Germline CDR1 and CDR2: LNHNV and YYDKDF (reference sequence). Using immunoSEQ multiplex PCR, the repertoire was profiled, and TCRdb retains in-frame clones only, with some absent. The sample lists around 92,000 clones; more than 75% were seen once. Details on this clone: Its antigen is currently unknown.

The specimen comprised peripheral blood, sampled on day 0 of AZD1222 vaccination. This chain uses TRBV15 with TRBJ2-2; D is uncertain. The sequence was obtained from an adult in good health. The CDR3 is CATSRSGELFF. CDR3 DNA: TGTGCCACCTCCCGGAGCGGGGAGCTGTTTTTT. The variable domain in full, with the rest retrieved from reference TRBV15 and TRBJ2-2, is DAMVIQNPRYQVTQFGKPVTLSCSQTLNHNVMYWYQQKSSQAPKLLFHYYDKDFNNEADTPDNFQSRRPNTSFCFLDIRSPGLGDTAMYLCATSRSGELFFGEGSRLTVL.